This T cell receptor beta chain was identified during a study of blood T cells in healthy people across ages. The authors ran a second PCR of about 6 to 11 cycles using a sample-barcoded 5' primer and a J-beta primer mix. A 12-random-nucleotide template-switch adaptor tagged each cDNA molecule. Each sample yielded at least 2.5 million CDR3-containing paired-end reads. Using its own MiXCR run on the 5' RACE reads, TCRdb lists one record per CDR3 protein. The sample has about 280,000 distinct CDR3 sequences, about 25% seen once. This clonotype has more than one count but fewer than ten. Its antigen remains unidentified. Study findings and constraints: Lack of knowledge of donor CMV status possibly confounded expanded clonotype changes. Roughly linear declines in TCR beta diversity per million T cells occurred with age.

The sequencing sample was made of blood. The sequence derives from a woman between 70 and 85 years old in good health.

The CDR3 nucleotides read TGTGCCAGCACCCACGGGGCTAGCGGGACCCCCCCCAATGAGCAGTTCTTC. Protein: CASTHGASGTPPNEQFF. The genes are TRBV6-1 and TRBJ2-5; TRBD2 matches 9 bases. Judging by the DNA end, TRBJ2-1 fits better; the J call may be wrong. CDR1 MNHNS and CDR2 SASEGT come from the germline V gene. CDR3 size: 17 residues.